This paragraph covers one T cell receptor (beta chain) sequence. This sample is part of a study of OX40 agonist ivuxolimab in advanced cancers. Profiled with immunoSEQ multiplex PCR; TCRdb holds only in-frame clones, not every one. Here the sample spans more than 50,000 clones, 75% to 90% being singletons. The CDR3 is 16 amino acids. The germline CDR1 and CDR2 sequences are SEHNR and FQNEAQ (reference sequence). V was shortened by 4 bases and J by 6 bases, with 21 bases between the two germline ends. The material sequenced was CD4+ or CD8+ T cells sorted from blood, taken in a trial of the OX40 agonist ivuxolimab. The origin of this receptor is an adult with an advanced solid tumor such as melanoma, head and neck, liver or kidney cancer. The rearrangement links TRBV7-9 to TRBJ1-1, with D tentatively TRBD1 (6 bases). The CDR3 here is CASSSRNADSRSEAFF. CDR3 nucleotides: TGTGCCAGCAGCTCCAGAAATGCGGACAGCAGGTCTGAAGCTTTCTTT. The full variable domain, rest sourced from reference TRBV7-9 and TRBJ1-1, is DTGVSQNPRHKITKRGQNVTFRCDPISEHNRLYWYRQTLGQGPEFLTYFQNEAQLEKSRLLSDRFSAERPKGSFSTLEIQRTEQGDSAMYLCASSSRNADSRSEAFFGQGTRLTVV.